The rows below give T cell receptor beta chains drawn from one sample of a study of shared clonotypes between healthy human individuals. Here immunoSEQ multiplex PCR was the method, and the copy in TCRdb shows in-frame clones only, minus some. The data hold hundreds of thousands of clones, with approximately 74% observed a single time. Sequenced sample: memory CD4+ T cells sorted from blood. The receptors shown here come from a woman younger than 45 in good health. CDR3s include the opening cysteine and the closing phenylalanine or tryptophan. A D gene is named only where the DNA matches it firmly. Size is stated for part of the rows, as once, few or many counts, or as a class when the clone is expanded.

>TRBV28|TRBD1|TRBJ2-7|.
TGTGCCAGCACTCCCCGGGACAGGGACTACGAGCAGTACTTC
CASTPRDRDYEQYF
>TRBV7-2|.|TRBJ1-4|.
TGTGCCAGCAGCTCGCCGGGATGGAACGAAAAACTGTTTTTT
CASSSPGWNEKLFF
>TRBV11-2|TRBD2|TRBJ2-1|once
TGTGCCAGCAGCTTCCGGACTAGTGAACAGTTCTTC
CASSFRTSEQFF
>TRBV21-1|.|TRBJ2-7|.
TGTGCCAGCAGCTACCGGACAGGGGAGGGATTGGGGGAGCAGTACTTC
CASSYRTGEGLGEQYF
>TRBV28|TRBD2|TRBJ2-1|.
TGTGCCAGCAGTCCCGCGGGACTAGCGGGCCCCGGCTCCTACAATGAGCAGTTCTTC
CASSPAGLAGPGSYNEQFF
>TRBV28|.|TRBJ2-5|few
TGTGCCAGCAGTCCTGCGGTACAAGAGACCCAGTACTTC
CASSPAVQETQYF
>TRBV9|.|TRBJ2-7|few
TGTGCCAGCAGCCGGGGACCAGACGGGGACTACGAGCAGTACTTC
CASSRGPDGDYEQYF
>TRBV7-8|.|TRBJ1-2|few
TGTGCCAGCAGCCCAGGTTCAAAGGGCTACACCTTC
CASSPGSKGYTF
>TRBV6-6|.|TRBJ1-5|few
TGTGCCAGCTCCCCGACGGAAGCTACTCAGCCCCAGCATTTT
CASSPTEATQPQHF
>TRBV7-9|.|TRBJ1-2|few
TGTGCCAGCAGCTTAGAGACACCCAACTATGGCTACACCTTC
CASSLETPNYGYTF
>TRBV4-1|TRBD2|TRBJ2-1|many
TGCGCCAGCAGCCAAAATAGCGGGAGTCAGGAAGAGCAGTTCTTC
CASSQNSGSQEEQFF
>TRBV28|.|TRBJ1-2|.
TGTGCCAGCAACTTACAGAGGATGTATGGCTACACCTTC
CASNLQRMYGYTF
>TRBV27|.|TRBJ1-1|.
TGTGCCAGCAGTTTAAAAATGAACACTGAAGCTTTCTTT
CASSLKMNTEAFF
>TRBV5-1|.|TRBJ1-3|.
TGCGCCAGCAGCCCAGGGTCTGGAAACACCATATATTTT
CASSPGSGNTIYF
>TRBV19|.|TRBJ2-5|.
TGTGCCAGTAGTATAACCCCCGGGGCTACCCAAGAGACCCAGTACTTC
CASSITPGATQETQYF
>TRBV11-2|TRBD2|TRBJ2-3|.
TGTGCCAGCAGCTTAGGTCTCCTAGCGGGTACGAGCACAGATACGCAGTATTTT
CASSLGLLAGTSTDTQYF
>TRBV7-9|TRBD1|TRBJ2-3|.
TGTGCCAGCAGCTGGGGACAGGGGGATACAGATACGCAGTATTTT
CASSWGQGDTDTQYF
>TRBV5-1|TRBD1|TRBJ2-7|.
TGCGCCAGCAGCTCATACCCAATGGGACAGGGGGACGAGCAGTACTTC
CASSSYPMGQGDEQYF
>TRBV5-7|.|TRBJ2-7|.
TGTGCCAGCAGCTATCGCCTGTTGGGGGACAAGGTCTACGAGCAGTACTTC
CASSYRLLGDKVYEQYF